Below are 32 T cell receptor beta chains sequenced from a single sample in a study of T cell repertoires in cytomegalovirus infection. TCRdb reprocessed the reads with MiXCR, giving one entry per CDR3 protein. This repertoire shows hundreds of thousands of distinct CDR3 sequences, around 30% found once; its top ten account for 11% to 15%. These TCRs' antigens remain unknown. The source was cultured CD8+ T cells from PBMCs, collected from culture after CMV antigen stimulation. All receptors derive from a human donor in good health (CMV status not recorded). Some clones in this sample may be carry-over from other donors' samples.

The chain combines TRBV9 with TRBJ2-1; the match to TRBD1 covers 7 bases. Germline loops: CDR1 SGDLS, CDR2 YYNGEE. V dropped 3 bases and J dropped 0; count of bases not matched to a gene: 15. This CDR3 comprises 19 residues. This CDR3 is CASSDPGTEFMSSYNEQFF. The DNA of the CDR3 is TGTGCCAGCAGCGACCCCGGGACAGAATTTATGAGCTCCTACAATGAGCAGTTCTTC.

This clonotype was observed a handful of times. The chain links TRBV7-6 to TRBJ2-1; D is unclear. The CDR3 consists of 12 residues. With 6 bases removed from V and 10 bases from J, the gap between germline ends came to 13 bases. Germline CDR1 SGHVS, CDR2 FNYEAQ. In DNA, the CDR3 is TGTGCCAGCAGTTTTTACCCTGGGGAGCAGTTCTTC. Protein: CASSFYPGEQFF. The full variable domain, rest sourced from reference TRBV7-6 and TRBJ2-1, is GAGVSQSPRYKVTKRGQDVALRCDPISGHVSLYWYRQALGQGPEFLTYFNYEAQQDKSGLPNDRFSAERPEGSISTLTIQRTEQRDSAMYRCASSFYPGEQFFGPGTRLTVL.

This CDR3 reads CASSLWSSNVPGTGSGNTIYF. CDR3 sequence (DNA): TGTGCCAGCAGCTTATGGTCGTCCAACGTGCCAGGGACAGGCTCTGGAAACACCATATATTTT. V is TRBV11-2 and J is TRBJ1-3; 8 nucleotides match TRBD1. J was trimmed by 0 bases and V by 2 bases; bases with no gene match: 18. Germline assignment: CDR1 SGHAT and CDR2 FQNNGV. This CDR3 is 21 amino acids long.

This clonotype was found a few times. This sequence joins TRBV11-2 and TRBJ2-3; perhaps TRBD1 as D (6 bases). The CDR3 contains 16 residues. The V end was cut by 5 bases, the J end by 0 bases, with 15 bases between. Germline CDR1 and CDR2: SGHAT and FQNNGV. The CDR3 sequence: CASSQSMGASTDTQYF. The CDR3 DNA reads as TGTGCCAGCAGCCAGAGCATGGGGGCTAGCACAGATACGCAGTATTTT.

This clonotype appeared a few times. A junction boundary mismatches the germline segment, possibly from a read error. J is TRBJ1-1 and V is TRBV7-9, with TRBD1 identical over 8 bases. Per the germline V gene, CDR1 is SEHNR and CDR2 is FQNEAQ (reference sequence). CDR3 length equals 13 residues. The CDR3 DNA is TGTGCCAGCAGCGTAGCCAGGGGGCAGGAAGCTTTCTTT. It translates to CASSVARGQEAFF.

The chain is built from TRBV10-3 and TRBJ2-7; 9 nucleotides align to TRBD1. The ends lost 6 bases at V and 0 bases at J; junction bases unmatched: 6. Per germline, CDR1 ENHRY and CDR2 SYGVKD. CDR3 length equals 15 residues. The DNA of the CDR3 is TGTGCCATCAGCCCCGGGACAGGGTCCTCCTACGAGCAGTACGTC. Residues: CAISPGTGSSYEQYV.

The chain is built from TRBV6-1 and TRBJ1-1; D possibly corresponds to TRBD1 (5 bases). Germline V CDR1 and CDR2: MNHNS, SASEGT. The V end lost 5 bases, the J end lost 4 bases, and 20 bases lay between the germline ends. The CDR3 runs 16 residues. The chain's CDR3 is CASSSLPAGWVTEAFF. CDR3 DNA sequence: TGTGCCAGCAGTTCCCTGCCTGCAGGGTGGGTCACTGAAGCTTTCTTT.

The V call is TRBV14, the J call TRBJ2-7; no reliable D call. The germline CDR1 and CDR2 sequences are SGHDN and FVKESK. Trimming removed 1 base from V and 4 bases from J, with 5 bases in between. This CDR3 region has 12 residues. The CDR3 DNA reads as TGTGCCAGCAGCCAAGTGAGGTACGAGCAGTACTTC. It yields the protein CASSQVRYEQYF.

The V and J genes are TRBV25-1 and TRBJ1-2; 8 bases line up with TRBD1. V shed 0 bases and J 3 bases; nucleotides not matched to a gene: 3. Germline CDR1 and CDR2: MGHDK and SYGVNS. The CDR3 length is 15 residues. The CDR3 region is CASSEYPGGDYGYTF. DNA for the CDR3: TGTGCCAGCAGTGAATATCCAGGGGGCGACTATGGCTACACCTTC.

This clonotype was picked up one time. The gene calls are TRBV20-1 and TRBJ1-4; no clear D. CDR1 and CDR2 (germline): DFQATT, SNEGSKA (reference sequence). The V gene lost 1 base and the J gene lost 4 bases, with 10 bases spanning the gap. CDR3 size: 14 residues. CDR3 DNA sequence: TGCAGTGCTAGAGGGTTCGCGGTTAATGAAAAACTGTTTTTT. Its protein is CSARGFAVNEKLFF.

This clonotype was seen ten or more times. The V gene is TRBV11-2, the J gene TRBJ2-2; D not resolved. From germline, CDR1 is SGHAT and CDR2 FQNNGV. V dropped 3 bases and J dropped 8 bases, with 4 bases sitting between them. The CDR3 has 11 amino acids. CDR3 region: CASSLLGELFF. As DNA, the CDR3 is TGTGCCAGCAGCTTGTTGGGGGAGCTGTTTTTT.

In this sample, this clonotype turned up a few times. V and J are TRBV6-5 and TRBJ1-1, with unresolved D. Germline V gene lookup returns CDR1 MNHEY and CDR2 SVGAGI. Between the trimmed V and J ends, which lost 2 bases and 8 bases, there was a span of 6 bases. This CDR3 contains 11 residues. CDR3 DNA sequence: TGTGCCAGCAGTTACGAGACCGAAGCTTTCTTT. Protein product: CASSYETEAFF.

Only one count was recorded for this clonotype. The rearrangement joins TRBV9 to TRBJ2-3, with D perhaps matching TRBD2 (5 bases). The CDR3 runs 14 residues. V was clipped by 5 bases and J by 2 bases, with 12 bases between them. CDR1 is SGDLS and CDR2 is YYNGEE in the germline V gene. In DNA, the CDR3 is TGTGCCAGCAGTTATAGCGACTTCACAGATACGCAGTATTTT. Its translation: CASSYSDFTDTQYF.

This chain links TRBV4-1 with TRBJ2-1, with 9 bases that match TRBD1. V gave up 4 bases and J gave up 15 bases; unmatched junction bases: 10. The CDR3 length is 13 residues. Germline V gene sequence: CDR1 MGHRA, CDR2 YSYEKL. CDR3 amino acids: CASSPGQGPRRFF. The CDR3 bases are TGCGCCAGCAGCCCGGGACAGGGCCCCCGGCGGTTCTTC.

The J gene is TRBJ2-7, the V gene TRBV10-1; D unclear. The ends were cut back, 2 bases at V and 5 bases at J, with 10 bases in the middle. The CDR3 has 13 amino acids. Looked up from germline, CDR1 is WNHNN and CDR2 is SYGVQD (reference sequence). The CDR3, as DNA: TGCGCCAGCAGTGAGGACGGATACGACGAGCAGTACTTC. It specifies CASSEDGYDEQYF.

This chain connects TRBV2 to TRBJ2-1, with D tentatively TRBD2 (7 bases). The CDR3 contains 14 residues. Trimming removed 8 bases at V and 2 bases at J, with 13 bases between. Germline V gene data show CDR1 as SNHLY and CDR2 as FYNNEI. CDR3 sequence reads: CASGGGGPYNEQFF. CDR3 coding DNA: TGTGCCAGCGGGGGCGGGGGACCCTACAATGAGCAGTTCTTC. Complete variable domain (other parts from reference TRBV2 and TRBJ2-1): EPEVTQTPSHQVTQMGQEVILRCVPISNHLYFYWYRQILGQKVEFLVSFYNNEISEKSEIFDDQFSVERPDGSNFTLKIRSTKLEDSAMYFCASGGGGPYNEQFFGPGTRLTVL.

V gene TRBV29-1 combines with J gene TRBJ2-2; D is unresolved. The CDR3 covers 12 residues. Germline V gene sequence: CDR1 SQVTM, CDR2 ANQGSEA. Trimming shortened V by 6 bases and J by 4 bases, and 9 bases separated the two germline ends. The CDR3 DNA follows: TGCAGCGTCGAGGAGTCCACCGGGGAGCTGTTTTTT. Its protein is CSVEESTGELFF.

A remark on this clonotype: The junction does not match germline at one end; this may be a read error. This sequence joins TRBV5-3 and TRBJ2-3; 15 bases line up with TRBD2. TRBV5-3 is an ORF, and what it does is uncertain. This CDR3 is 17 amino acids long. The chain's CDR3 is CASSFGLAGGLVDTQYF. CDR3 coding DNA: TGTGCCAGCAGCTTTGGACTAGCGGGGGGGCTCGTAGATACGCAGTATTTT.

This clonotype was counted only a few times. The V and J genes are TRBV12-3 or TRBV12-4 and TRBJ1-2, with a weak D call TRBD1 (6 bases). The V gene lost 5 bases and the J gene lost 7 bases, with 17 bases spanning the gap. This CDR3 contains 14 residues. In DNA, the CDR3 is TGTGCCAGCAGTACAGGGCCCCGTGCTTTTGGCTACACCTTC. As protein: CASSTGPRAFGYTF.

There are many counts of this clonotype. The chain couples TRBV7-2 to TRBJ2-4; 9 bases are a match to TRBD1. There are 18 residues in the CDR3. Germline V CDR1 and CDR2: SGHTA, FQGNSA. V was clipped by 5 bases and J by 0 bases; unmatched bases: 11. The CDR3 nucleotides read TGTGCCAGCAGCCGAGTACCGGGACAGGGAGTAGCCAAAAACATTCAGTACTTC. As protein: CASSRVPGQGVAKNIQYF.

This clonotype was counted once. This may arise from a read error, as a much more abundant clone is one base away. This chain joins TRBV7-6 and TRBJ1-1; D ambiguous. CDR1 SGHVS and CDR2 FNYEAQ come from the germline V gene. The CDR3 runs 15 residues. The CDR3 DNA reads TGTGCCAGCAGCTTAGCGCCCCTTTTGAACATTGAAGCTTTCTTT. Its protein is CASSLAPLLNIEAFF.

This clonotype was seen ten or more times. As DNA, the CDR3 is TGTGCCAGCAGCCGAATCTCGGGCCCAAGCCGCTTCCTGCGGGGCTACACCTTC. Residues: CASSRISGPSRFLRGYTF. The genes are TRBV7-6 and TRBJ1-2; D gene unclear. CDR3 size: 18 residues. The V and J ends lost 5 bases and 8 bases respectively, with 30 bases between them. From germline, CDR1 is SGHVS and CDR2 FNYEAQ.

The chain links TRBV6-4 to TRBJ1-1; 8 bases fit TRBD1. The length of the CDR3 is 14 residues. Germline CDR1 MRHNA, CDR2 SNTAGT. V lost 9 bases, J lost 2 bases, and 8 bases stayed unmatched. Here the CDR3 DNA reads TGTGCCAGTCGTACAGGGGGGCTAAACACTGAAGCTTTCTTT. It specifies CASRTGGLNTEAFF.

This clonotype was recorded at least ten times. V gene TRBV6-1 combines with J gene TRBJ1-2; D unresolved. CDR3 size: 14 residues. V was pared by 6 bases and J by 4 bases, with 15 bases between. Germline lookup yields CDR1 MNHNS and CDR2 SASEGT. CDR3 sequence (DNA): TGTGCCAGCAGCCCCTGGGGAGGAGGCTATGGCTACACCTTC. Protein: CASSPWGGGYGYTF.

On this clonotype: The junction does not match germline at one end; this may be a read error. CDR3 sequence: CASSLYRGSNQPLHF. The DNA for the CDR3 is TGTGCCAGCAGCTTATACCGGGGCTCGAATCAGCCCCTGCATTTT. V gene TRBV7-8 combines with J gene TRBJ1-5, with D possibly being TRBD1 (5 bases). The CDR3 is 15 residues long. Germline V gives CDR1 SGHVS, CDR2 FQNEAQ.

This clonotype was observed a single time. Compared with germline, one end of the junction differs, possibly owing to a read error. The chain links TRBV20-1 to TRBJ2-1; 9 nucleotides align to TRBD2. This CDR3 comprises 14 residues. CDR1 and CDR2 from the germline V gene are DFQATT and SNEGSKA (reference sequence). The DNA of the CDR3 is TGCAGTGCTAGATCCAGCAAGACGGGACTAGCCATGATCTTC. This encodes CSARSSKTGLAMIF.

The J gene is TRBJ2-3, the V gene TRBV9; 13 nucleotides align to TRBD2. The CDR3 is 16 residues long. Germline CDR1 and CDR2: SGDLS and YYNGEE. Trimming removed 3 bases from V and 4 bases from J; junction bases left unmatched: 5. CDR3 coding DNA: TGTGCCAGCAGCGCGGGGACTAGCGGGGCCGCAGATACGCAGTATTTT. Protein: CASSAGTSGAADTQYF.

Many counts were recorded for this clonotype. The gene calls are TRBV7-8 and TRBJ2-2, with TRBD2 identical over 7 bases. Germline CDR1 SGHVS, CDR2 FQNEAQ. With V trimmed by 4 bases and J by 4 bases, 12 bases remained unmatched. The CDR3 runs to 17 residues. The CDR3 nucleotides are TGTGCCAGCAGCTCACCGGGACCCGGGGGGACCACCGGGGAGCTGTTTTTT. This encodes CASSSPGPGGTTGELFF.

A few counts support this clonotype. The genes are TRBV6-5 and TRBJ2-1, with 10 bases identical to TRBD2. V lost 5 bases and J lost 0; bases outside the gene matches: 13. The CDR3 sequence is 19 residues long. Germline lookup yields CDR1 MNHEY and CDR2 SVGAGI. The CDR3 nucleotides are TGTGCCAGCAGTCGGACTAGCGGTTTTTACTTGAGCTCCTACAATGAGCAGTTCTTC. Translating gives CASSRTSGFYLSSYNEQFF.

This clonotype occurred a few times. V usage is TRBV7-8 and J usage is TRBJ2-2; TRBD2 is a possible D gene (6 bases). This CDR3 comprises 15 residues. The ends were cut back, 4 bases at V and 2 bases at J, with 11 bases in the middle. In germline, CDR1 is SGHVS, CDR2 FQNEAQ. The CDR3 region has the DNA TGTGCCAGCAGCTGGAGGGGCTATAACACCGGGGAGCTGTTTTTT. Protein sequence: CASSWRGYNTGELFF. The complete variable domain, with remaining parts taken from reference TRBV7-8 and TRBJ2-2, reads GAGVSQSPRYKVAKRGQDVALRCDPISGHVSLFWYQQALGQGPEFLTYFQNEAQLDKSGLPSDRFFAERPEGSVSTLKIQRTQQEDSAVYLCASSWRGYNTGELFFGEGSRLTVL.

CDR3 amino acids: CASSYLTPGELFF. DNA for the CDR3: TGTGCCAGCAGTTACCTAACACCCGGGGAGCTGTTTTTT. The genes are TRBV6-2 or TRBV6-3 and TRBJ2-2; D remains unclear. V was pared by 2 bases and J by 6 bases, with 7 bases between. Germline values: CDR1 MNHEY, CDR2 SVGEGT. The CDR3 totals 13 residues.

This chain joins TRBV27 and TRBJ2-1; the D gene is possibly TRBD1 (6 bases). The CDR3 is 16 amino acids. Germline V gene sequence: CDR1 MNHEY, CDR2 SMNVEV (reference sequence). The V and J ends lost 4 bases and 2 bases respectively, with 15 bases between them. CDR3 sequence (DNA): TGTGCCAGCAGTTCCTACAGGGCCCCTACCTACAATGAGCAGTTCTTC. Its protein is CASSSYRAPTYNEQFF.